This T cell receptor (beta chain) was identified in a study of blood T cells in healthy people across ages. The CDR3 loop spans 14 amino acids. The ends were cut back, 7 bases at V and 2 bases at J, with 12 bases in the middle. The study's findings and limits: Diversity of TCR beta per million T cells declined in a roughly linear way with age.

A second PCR of about 6 to 11 cycles used a sample-barcoded 5' primer and a J-beta primer mix. TCRdb reprocessed the 5' RACE reads via MiXCR and lists one record per CDR3 protein. Of 850,000 to 1,100,000 distinct CDR3 sequences in the sample, around two fifths are singletons; the top ten hold roughly 13%. A remark on this clonotype: The antigen remains undetermined.

This chain joins TRBV12-3 or TRBV12-4 and TRBJ1-5; the D gene is possibly TRBD1 (5 bases). The sequence derives from a man between 18 and 29 years old in good health. Sequenced input: blood. CDR3: CASKVGVRNQPQHF. CDR3 bases: TGTGCCAGCAAAGTAGGGGTTCGCAATCAGCCCCAGCATTTT.